The sequence of this T cell receptor (beta chain) was determined in a study of blood T cell repertoires in COVID-19. Trimming removed 4 bases from V and 8 bases from J, with 11 bases in between. Germline values: CDR1 LGHDT, CDR2 YNNKEL (reference sequence). CDR3 length: 12 residues. Method: immunoSEQ multiplex PCR; TCRdb's copy keeps in-frame clones and lacks some. The sample holds around 140,000 clones; around 87% are singletons and the top ten take about 11%. The sample comprised PBMCs or T cells enriched from blood (not recorded which). The chain couples TRBV3-1 (or the pseudogene TRBV3-2) to TRBJ1-1; D is unresolved. This clonotype originated in a man aged 55-75 years who had recovered from COVID-19. CDR3 sequence reads: CASSPRDREAFF. The CDR3 nucleotides read TGTGCCAGCAGCCCCCGGGATCGAGAAGCTTTCTTT.